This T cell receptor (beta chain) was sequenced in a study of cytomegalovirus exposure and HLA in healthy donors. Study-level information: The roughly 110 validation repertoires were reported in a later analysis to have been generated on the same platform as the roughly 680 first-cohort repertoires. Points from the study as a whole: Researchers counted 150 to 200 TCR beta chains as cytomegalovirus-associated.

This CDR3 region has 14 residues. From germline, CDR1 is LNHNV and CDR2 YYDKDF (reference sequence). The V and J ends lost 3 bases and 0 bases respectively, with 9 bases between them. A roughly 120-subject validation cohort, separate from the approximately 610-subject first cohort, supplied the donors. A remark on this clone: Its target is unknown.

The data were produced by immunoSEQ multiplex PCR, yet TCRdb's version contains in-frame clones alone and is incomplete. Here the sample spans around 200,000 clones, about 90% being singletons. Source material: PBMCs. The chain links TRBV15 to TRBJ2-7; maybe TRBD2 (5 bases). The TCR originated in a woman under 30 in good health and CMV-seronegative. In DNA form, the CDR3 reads TGTGCCACCAGCAGGGGAGACCGCTCCTACGAGCAGTACTTC. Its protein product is CATSRGDRSYEQYF.